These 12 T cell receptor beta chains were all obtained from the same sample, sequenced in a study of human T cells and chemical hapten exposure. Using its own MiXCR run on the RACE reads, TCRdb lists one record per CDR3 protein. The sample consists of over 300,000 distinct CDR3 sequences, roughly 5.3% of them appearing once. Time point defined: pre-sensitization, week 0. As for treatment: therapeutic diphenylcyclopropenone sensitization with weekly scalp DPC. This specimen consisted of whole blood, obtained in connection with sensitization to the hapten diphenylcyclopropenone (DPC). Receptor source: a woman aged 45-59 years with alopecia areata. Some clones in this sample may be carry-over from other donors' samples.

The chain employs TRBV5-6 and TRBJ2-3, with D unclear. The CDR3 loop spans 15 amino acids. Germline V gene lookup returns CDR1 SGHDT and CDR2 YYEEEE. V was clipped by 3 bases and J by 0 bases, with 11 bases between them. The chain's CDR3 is CASSYQTASTDTQYF. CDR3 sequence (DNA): TGTGCCAGCAGCTACCAAACGGCCAGCACAGATACGCAGTATTTT.

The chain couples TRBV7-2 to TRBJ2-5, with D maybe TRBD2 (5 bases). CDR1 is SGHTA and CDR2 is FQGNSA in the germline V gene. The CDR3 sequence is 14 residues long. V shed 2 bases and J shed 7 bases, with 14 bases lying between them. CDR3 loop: CASSLSRRGGTQYF. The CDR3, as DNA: TGTGCCAGCAGCTTATCGAGGAGAGGAGGGACCCAGTACTTC.

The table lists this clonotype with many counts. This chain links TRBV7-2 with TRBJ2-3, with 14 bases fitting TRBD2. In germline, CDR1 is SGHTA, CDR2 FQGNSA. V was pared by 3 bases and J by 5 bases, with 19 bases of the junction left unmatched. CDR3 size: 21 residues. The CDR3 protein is CASSFQPGLAGGQTYIDTQYF. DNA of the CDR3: TGTGCCAGCAGCTTCCAACCAGGACTAGCGGGAGGCCAAACCTATATAGATACGCAGTATTTT.

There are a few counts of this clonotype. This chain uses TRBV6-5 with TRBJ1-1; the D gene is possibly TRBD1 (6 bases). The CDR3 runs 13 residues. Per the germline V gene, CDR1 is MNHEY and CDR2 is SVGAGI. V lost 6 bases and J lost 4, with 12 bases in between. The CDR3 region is CASRTGTTTEAFF. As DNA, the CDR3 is TGTGCCAGCAGGACCGGGACAACCACTGAAGCTTTCTTT.

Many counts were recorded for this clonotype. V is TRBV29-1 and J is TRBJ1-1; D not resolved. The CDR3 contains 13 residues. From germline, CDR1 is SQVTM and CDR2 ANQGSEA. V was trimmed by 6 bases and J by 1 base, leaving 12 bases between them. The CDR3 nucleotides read TGCAGCGTCATGAGAGGGCCGAACACTGAAGCTTTCTTT. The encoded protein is CSVMRGPNTEAFF.

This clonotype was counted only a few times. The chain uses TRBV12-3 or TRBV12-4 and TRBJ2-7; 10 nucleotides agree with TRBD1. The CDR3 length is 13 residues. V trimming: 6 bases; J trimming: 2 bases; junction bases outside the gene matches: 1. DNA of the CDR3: TGTGCCAGCAGGGGACAGGGGCCCTACGAGCAGTACTTC. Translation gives CASRGQGPYEQYF.

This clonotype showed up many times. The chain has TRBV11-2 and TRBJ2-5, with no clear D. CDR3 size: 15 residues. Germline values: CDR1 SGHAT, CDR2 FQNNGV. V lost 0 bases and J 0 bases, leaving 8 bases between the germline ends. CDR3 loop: CASSLESPNQETQYF. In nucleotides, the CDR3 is TGTGCCAGCAGCTTAGAATCCCCAAACCAAGAGACCCAGTACTTC.

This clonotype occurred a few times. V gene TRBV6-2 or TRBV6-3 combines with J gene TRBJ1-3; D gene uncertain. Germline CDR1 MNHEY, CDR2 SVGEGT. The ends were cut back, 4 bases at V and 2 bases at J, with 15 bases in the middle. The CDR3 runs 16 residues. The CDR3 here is CASSFGIGGTGNTIYF. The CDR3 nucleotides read TGTGCCAGCAGTTTCGGGATCGGCGGTACTGGAAACACCATATATTTT.

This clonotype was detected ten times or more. CDR3 sequence: CASSYAGGQETQYF. As DNA, the CDR3 is TGTGCCAGCAGTTACGCGGGAGGGCAGGAGACCCAGTACTTC. V gene TRBV6-2 or TRBV6-3 combines with J gene TRBJ2-5, with TRBD2 matching over 9 bases. V was pared by 2 bases and J by 5 bases, with 3 bases of the junction left unmatched. CDR3 size: 14 residues. Germline V CDR1 and CDR2: MNHEY, SVGEGT.

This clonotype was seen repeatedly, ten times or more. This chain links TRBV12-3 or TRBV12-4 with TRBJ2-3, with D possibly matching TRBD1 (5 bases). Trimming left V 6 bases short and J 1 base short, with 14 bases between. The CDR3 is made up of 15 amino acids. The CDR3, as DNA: TGTGCCAGCAGAGCGCGACAGAAAGGCACAGATACGCAGTATTTT. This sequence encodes CASRARQKGTDTQYF.

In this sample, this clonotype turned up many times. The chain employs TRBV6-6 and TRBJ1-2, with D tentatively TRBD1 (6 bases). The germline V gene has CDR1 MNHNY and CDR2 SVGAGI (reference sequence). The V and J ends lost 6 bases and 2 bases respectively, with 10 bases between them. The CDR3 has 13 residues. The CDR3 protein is CASSPGVNYGYTF. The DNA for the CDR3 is TGTGCCAGCAGCCCAGGGGTCAACTATGGCTACACCTTC.

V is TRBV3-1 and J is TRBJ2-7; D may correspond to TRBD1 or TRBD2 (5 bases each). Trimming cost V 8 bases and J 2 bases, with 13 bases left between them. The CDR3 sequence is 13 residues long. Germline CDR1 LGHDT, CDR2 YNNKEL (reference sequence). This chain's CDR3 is CASGTGLPYEQYF. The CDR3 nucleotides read TGTGCCAGCGGGACCGGGCTCCCCTACGAGCAGTACTTC.